This TCR beta chain was retrieved from a study of T cells in Graves' hyperthyroidism and ophthalmopathy. Overall study results and limits: The blood repertoire included most of the expanded thyroid clonotypes above 0.001.

J gave up 6 bases and V 3 bases, and 11 bases lay outside the gene matches. In germline, CDR1 is SGDLS, CDR2 YYNGEE. The CDR3 has 16 amino acids. In regard to this clonotype: The antigen is not known.

The TCR beta CDR3 regions underwent amplification using RNA transcripts as the source. During a first-round RT-PCR of the TCR CDR3, the HTBI primer set was used. TCRdb redid the calling of the multiplex PCR reads with MiXCR, one entry per CDR3 protein. The table records about 560,000 distinct CDR3 sequences, 15% to 17% of them present only once. Material: blood. This chain links TRBV9 with TRBJ2-1; 8 nucleotides agree with TRBD2. This receptor was obtained from a woman between 25 and 40 years old with Graves' hyperthyroidism. The CDR3 loop is CASSGGTRGRGNEQFF. The CDR3 DNA follows: TGTGCCAGCAGCGGCGGGACTAGGGGGAGGGGCAATGAGCAGTTCTTC.